This entry concerns a single TCR beta chain. The antigen is unknown. The data derive from a study of CD8 T cells in ankylosing spondylitis. Study outcomes and limitations: Disease-associated clones were reportedly significantly overrepresented in matched ankylosing spondylitis synovial fluid. In ankylosing spondylitis blood, a motif of about eight highly homologous TCR beta variants appeared characteristic. Some of these motif variants have turned up before, in reports on reactive arthritis synovial fluid and blood.

The V gene's germline CDR1 is DFQATT and CDR2 SNEGSKA (reference sequence). This CDR3 contains 15 residues. With 6 bases clipped from V and 7 bases from J, the junction kept 16 bases outside the gene matches. Quantitative barcoded 5'-RACE was used to prepare TCR beta libraries. TCRdb reprocessed the 5' RACE reads via MiXCR and lists one record per CDR3 protein. Among around 140,000 distinct CDR3 sequences listed, roughly 11% were seen once. Material: blood, either unsorted or a sorted T cell fraction (not recorded which). J is TRBJ2-7 and V is TRBV20-1; 9 bases match TRBD1. The TCR sequence derives from a female donor with ankylosing spondylitis or in good health (not recorded which). CDR3: CSAPKQGANSPEQYF. CDR3 DNA: TGCAGTGCCCCGAAACAGGGGGCGAACAGTCCGGAGCAGTACTTC.